This T cell receptor beta chain is from a study of blood T cell repertoires in COVID-19. About the research overall: Samples taken during acute and convalescent COVID-19 were collected in the United States, Italy and Spain. Sample material is recorded as cDNA or gDNA derived from T cells, B-cell-depleted T cells, or PBMCs.

Original processing methods: Cell counts per sample came from amplifying reference gene primers. Produced via immunoSEQ multiplex PCR; TCRdb's table is partial and in-frame only. Clone size and the V and J calls come from that table; the DNA yielded D and trimming. The table records 60,000 to 85,000 clones, approximately 80% of them present only once. This clone was counted a single time. Germline assignment: CDR1 LGHNA and CDR2 YSLEER. With 0 bases removed from V and 4 bases from J, the gap between germline ends came to 15 bases. The CDR3 is 16 amino acids. This TCR came from a man aged 70 or older who had recovered from COVID-19. The chain has TRBV4-3 and TRBJ2-5; possibly TRBD2 for D (7 bases). The sample comprised peripheral blood. This CDR3 is CASSQEARGGRETQYF. CDR3 DNA: TGCGCCAGCAGCCAAGAGGCGAGGGGGGGCCGAGAGACCCAGTACTTC.